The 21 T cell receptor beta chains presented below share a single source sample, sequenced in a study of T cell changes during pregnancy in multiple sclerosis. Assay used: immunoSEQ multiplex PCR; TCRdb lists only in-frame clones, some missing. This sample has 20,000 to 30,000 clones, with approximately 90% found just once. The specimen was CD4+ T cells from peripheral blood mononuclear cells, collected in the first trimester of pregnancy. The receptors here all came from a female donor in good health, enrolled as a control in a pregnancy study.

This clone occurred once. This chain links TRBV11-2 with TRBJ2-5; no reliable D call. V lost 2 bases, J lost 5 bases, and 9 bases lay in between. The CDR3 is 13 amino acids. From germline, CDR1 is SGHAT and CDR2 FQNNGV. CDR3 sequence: CASSLILRETQYF. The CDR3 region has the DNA TGTGCCAGCAGCTTAATTCTGCGGGAGACCCAGTACTTC.

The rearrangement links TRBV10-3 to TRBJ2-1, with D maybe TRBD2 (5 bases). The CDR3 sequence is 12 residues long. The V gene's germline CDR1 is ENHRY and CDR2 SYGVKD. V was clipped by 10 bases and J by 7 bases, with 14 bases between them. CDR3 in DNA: TGTGCCACTAGCTTCCTGGAGAATGAGCAGTTCTTC. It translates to CATSFLENEQFF.

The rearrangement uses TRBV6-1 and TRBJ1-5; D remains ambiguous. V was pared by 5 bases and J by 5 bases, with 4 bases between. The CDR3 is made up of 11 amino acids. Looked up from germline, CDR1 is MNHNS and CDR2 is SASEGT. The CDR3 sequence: CASSRYQPQHF. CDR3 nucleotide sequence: TGTGCCAGCAGTCGTTATCAGCCCCAGCATTTT.

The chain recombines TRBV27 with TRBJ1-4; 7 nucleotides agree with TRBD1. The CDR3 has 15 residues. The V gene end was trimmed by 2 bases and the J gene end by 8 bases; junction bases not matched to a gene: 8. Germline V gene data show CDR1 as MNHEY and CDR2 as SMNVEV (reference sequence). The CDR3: CASSLQTGSREKLFF. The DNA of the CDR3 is TGTGCCAGCAGTTTACAGACAGGGAGTCGCGAAAAACTGTTTTTT.

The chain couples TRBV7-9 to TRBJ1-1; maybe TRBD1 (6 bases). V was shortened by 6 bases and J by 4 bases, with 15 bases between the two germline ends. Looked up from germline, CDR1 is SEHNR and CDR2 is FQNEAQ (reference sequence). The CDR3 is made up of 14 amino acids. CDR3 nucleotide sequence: TGTGCCAGCAGACGTACAGGGCTCAGCACTGAAGCTTTCTTT. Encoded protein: CASRRTGLSTEAFF.

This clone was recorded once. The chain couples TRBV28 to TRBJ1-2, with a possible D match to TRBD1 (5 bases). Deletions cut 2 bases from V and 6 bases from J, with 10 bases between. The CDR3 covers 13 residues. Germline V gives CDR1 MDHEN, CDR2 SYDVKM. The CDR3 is CASSLGGWNGYTF. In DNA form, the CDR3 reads TGTGCCAGCAGTTTAGGGGGGTGGAATGGCTACACCTTC.

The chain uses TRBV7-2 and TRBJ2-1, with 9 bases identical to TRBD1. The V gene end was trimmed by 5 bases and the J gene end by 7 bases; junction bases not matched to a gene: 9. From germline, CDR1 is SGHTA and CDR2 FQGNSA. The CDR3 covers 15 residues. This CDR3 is CASSQTGTGLNEQFF. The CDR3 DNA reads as TGTGCCAGCAGCCAGACCGGGACAGGGTTGAATGAGCAGTTCTTC.

The CDR3 DNA is TGTGCCAGCAGCGCCCGCGCGGGGGCATACAATGAGCAGTTCTTC. Residues: CASSARAGAYNEQFF. This sequence joins TRBV5-4 and TRBJ2-1; TRBD2 might be the D (7 bases). Between the trimmed V and J ends, which lost 4 bases and 4 bases, there was a span of 15 bases. This CDR3 has 15 residues. Germline values: CDR1 SGHNT, CDR2 YYREEE (reference sequence).

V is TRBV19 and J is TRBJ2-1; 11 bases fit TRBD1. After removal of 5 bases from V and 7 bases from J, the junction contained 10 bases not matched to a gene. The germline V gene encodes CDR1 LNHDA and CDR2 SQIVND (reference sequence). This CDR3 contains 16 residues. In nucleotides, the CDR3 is TGTGCCAGTAGTGACGACTGGACAGGGGGCGGGAATGAGCAGTTCTTC. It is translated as CASSDDWTGGGNEQFF.

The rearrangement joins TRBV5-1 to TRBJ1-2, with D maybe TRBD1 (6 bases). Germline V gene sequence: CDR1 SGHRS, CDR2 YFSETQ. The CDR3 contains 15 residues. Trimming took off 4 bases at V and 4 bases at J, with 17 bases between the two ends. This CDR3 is CASSQAGVRLYGYTF. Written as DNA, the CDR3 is TGCGCCAGCAGCCAGGCAGGGGTACGGCTCTATGGCTACACCTTC.

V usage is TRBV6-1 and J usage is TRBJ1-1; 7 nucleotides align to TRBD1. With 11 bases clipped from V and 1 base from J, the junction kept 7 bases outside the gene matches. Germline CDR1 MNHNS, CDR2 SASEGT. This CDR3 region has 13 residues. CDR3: CAVAWDRNTEAFF. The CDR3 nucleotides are TGTGCCGTAGCTTGGGACAGGAACACTGAAGCTTTCTTT.

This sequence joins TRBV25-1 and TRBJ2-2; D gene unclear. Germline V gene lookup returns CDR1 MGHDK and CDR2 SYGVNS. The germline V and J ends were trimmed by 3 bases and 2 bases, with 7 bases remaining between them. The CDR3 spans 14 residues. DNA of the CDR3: TGTGCCAGCAGTGACAGGCCTAACACCGGGGAGCTGTTTTTT. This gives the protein CASSDRPNTGELFF. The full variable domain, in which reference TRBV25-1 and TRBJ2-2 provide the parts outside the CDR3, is EADIYQTPRYLVIGTGKKITLECSQTMGHDKMYWYQQDPGMELHLIHYSYGVNSTEKGDLSSESTVSRIRTEHFPLTLESARPSHTSQYLCASSDRPNTGELFFGEGSRLTVL.

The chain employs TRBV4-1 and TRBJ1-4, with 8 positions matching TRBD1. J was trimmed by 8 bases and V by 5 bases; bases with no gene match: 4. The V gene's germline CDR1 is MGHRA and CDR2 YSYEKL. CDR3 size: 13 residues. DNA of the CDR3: TGCGCCAGCAGCGGACAGGGAAACGAAAAACTGTTTTTT. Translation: CASSGQGNEKLFF.

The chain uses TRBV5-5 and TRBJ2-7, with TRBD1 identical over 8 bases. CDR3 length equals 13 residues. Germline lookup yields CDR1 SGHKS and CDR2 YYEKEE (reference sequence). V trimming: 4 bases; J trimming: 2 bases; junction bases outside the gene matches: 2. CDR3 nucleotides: TGTGCCAGCAGCGTACAGGGGGCCTACGAGCAGTACTTC. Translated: CASSVQGAYEQYF.

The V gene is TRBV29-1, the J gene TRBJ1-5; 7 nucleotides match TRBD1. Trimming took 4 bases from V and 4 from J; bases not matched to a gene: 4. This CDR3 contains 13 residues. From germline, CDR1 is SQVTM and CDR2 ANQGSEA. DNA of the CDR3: TGCAGCGTTGGAGGGGGCGAGAATCAGCCCCAGCATTTT. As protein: CSVGGGENQPQHF.

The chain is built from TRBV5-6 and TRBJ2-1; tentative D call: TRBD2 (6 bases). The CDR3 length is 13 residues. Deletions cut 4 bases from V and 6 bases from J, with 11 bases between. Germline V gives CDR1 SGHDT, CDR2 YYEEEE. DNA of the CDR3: TGTGCCAGCAGCCCGGAGACTAGCAATGAGCAGTTCTTC. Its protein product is CASSPETSNEQFF.

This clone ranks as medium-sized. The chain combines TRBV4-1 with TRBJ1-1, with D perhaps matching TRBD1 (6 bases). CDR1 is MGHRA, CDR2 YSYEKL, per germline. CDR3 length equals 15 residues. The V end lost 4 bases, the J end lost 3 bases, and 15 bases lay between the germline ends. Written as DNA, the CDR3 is TGCGCCAGCAGCCGAGGACCGGCAGGGGACACTGAAGCTTTCTTT. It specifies CASSRGPAGDTEAFF.

The CDR3 DNA sequence: TGTGCCAGCAGCTTTTCTAGCGGCAGGGAAGAGACCCAGTACTTC. This translates into CASSFSSGREETQYF. V gene TRBV9 combines with J gene TRBJ2-5, with 7 bases aligning to TRBD2. CDR1 SGDLS and CDR2 YYNGEE come from the germline V gene. CDR3 length equals 15 residues. V gave up 4 bases and J gave up 3 bases; unmatched junction bases: 9.

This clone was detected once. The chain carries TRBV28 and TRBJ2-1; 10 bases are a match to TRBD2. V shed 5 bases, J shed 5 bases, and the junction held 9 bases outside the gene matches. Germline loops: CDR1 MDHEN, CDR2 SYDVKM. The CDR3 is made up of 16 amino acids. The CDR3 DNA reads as TGTGCCAGCAGTGAGATAGCGGGAGGTGTCGACAATGAGCAGTTCTTC. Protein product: CASSEIAGGVDNEQFF.

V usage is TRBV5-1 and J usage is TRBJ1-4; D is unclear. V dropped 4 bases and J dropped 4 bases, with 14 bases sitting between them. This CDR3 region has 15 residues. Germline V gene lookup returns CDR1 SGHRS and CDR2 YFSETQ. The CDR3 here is CASSPTRTDNEKLFF. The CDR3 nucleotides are TGCGCCAGCAGCCCGACAAGAACGGATAATGAAAAACTGTTTTTT.

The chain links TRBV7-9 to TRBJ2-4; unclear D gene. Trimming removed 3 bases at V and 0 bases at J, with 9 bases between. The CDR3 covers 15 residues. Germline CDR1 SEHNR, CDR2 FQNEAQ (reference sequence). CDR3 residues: CASSFTLLAKNIQYF. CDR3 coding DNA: TGTGCCAGCAGCTTTACCCTATTAGCCAAAAACATTCAGTACTTC.